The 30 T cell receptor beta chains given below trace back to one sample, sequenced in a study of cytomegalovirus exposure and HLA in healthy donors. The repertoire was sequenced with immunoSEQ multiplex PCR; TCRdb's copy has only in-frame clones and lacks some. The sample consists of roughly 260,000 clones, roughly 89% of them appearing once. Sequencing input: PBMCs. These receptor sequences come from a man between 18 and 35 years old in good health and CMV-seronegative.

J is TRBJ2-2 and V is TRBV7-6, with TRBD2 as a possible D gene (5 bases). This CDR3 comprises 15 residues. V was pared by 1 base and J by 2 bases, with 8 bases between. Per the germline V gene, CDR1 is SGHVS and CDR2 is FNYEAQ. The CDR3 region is CASSLGTFNTGELFF. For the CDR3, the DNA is TGTGCCAGCAGCTTAGGGACTTTCAACACCGGGGAGCTGTTTTTT. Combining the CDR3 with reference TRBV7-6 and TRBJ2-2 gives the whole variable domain GAGVSQSPRYKVTKRGQDVALRCDPISGHVSLYWYRQALGQGPEFLTYFNYEAQQDKSGLPNDRFSAERPEGSISTLTIQRTEQRDSAMYRCASSLGTFNTGELFFGEGSRLTVL.

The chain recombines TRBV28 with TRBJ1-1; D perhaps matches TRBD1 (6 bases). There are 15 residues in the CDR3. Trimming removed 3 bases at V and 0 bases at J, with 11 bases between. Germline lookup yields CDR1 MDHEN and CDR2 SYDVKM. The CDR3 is CASSFFGTLNTEAFF. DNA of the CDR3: TGTGCCAGCAGTTTTTTTGGGACATTGAACACTGAAGCTTTCTTT.

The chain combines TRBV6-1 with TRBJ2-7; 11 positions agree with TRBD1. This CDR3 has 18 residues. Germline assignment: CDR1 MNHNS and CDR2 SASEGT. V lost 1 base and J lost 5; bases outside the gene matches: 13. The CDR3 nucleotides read TGTGCCAGCAGTGAAGGATGGTTAGGGTGGACAGGGGGCAACGAGCAGTACTTC. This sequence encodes CASSEGWLGWTGGNEQYF.

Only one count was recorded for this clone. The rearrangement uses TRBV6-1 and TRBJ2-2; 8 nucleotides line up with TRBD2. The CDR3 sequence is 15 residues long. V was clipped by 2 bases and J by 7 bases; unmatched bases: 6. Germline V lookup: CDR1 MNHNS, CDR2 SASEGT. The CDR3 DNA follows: TGTGCCAGCAGTGAAAACGGGGGGGCCCACGGGGAGCTGTTTTTT. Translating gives CASSENGGAHGELFF.

The CDR3 region has the DNA TGTGCCAGCAGTCCGGCGGCCAACTATGGCTACACCTTC. Its protein product is CASSPAANYGYTF. This chain links TRBV7-2 with TRBJ1-2, with D unresolved. The CDR3 has 13 residues. The germline V and J ends were trimmed by 6 bases and 2 bases, with 10 bases remaining between them. Germline assignment: CDR1 SGHTA and CDR2 FQGNSA.

The CDR3 coding sequence is TGCGCCAGCAGTGAGGGGCAGGAGCAGTACTTC. Its protein product is CASSEGQEQYF. The chain joins TRBV10-1 to TRBJ2-7; D not resolved. The CDR3 length is 11 residues. Germline V gene data show CDR1 as WNHNN and CDR2 as SYGVQD (reference sequence). Trimming left V 2 bases short and J 7 bases short, with 6 bases between.

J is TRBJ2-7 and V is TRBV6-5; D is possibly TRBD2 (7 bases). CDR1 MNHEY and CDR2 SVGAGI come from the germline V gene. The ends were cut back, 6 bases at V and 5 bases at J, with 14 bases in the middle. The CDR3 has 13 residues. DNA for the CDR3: TGTGCCAGCAGGGGGGCGGGAGAAGACGAGCAGTACTTC. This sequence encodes CASRGAGEDEQYF.

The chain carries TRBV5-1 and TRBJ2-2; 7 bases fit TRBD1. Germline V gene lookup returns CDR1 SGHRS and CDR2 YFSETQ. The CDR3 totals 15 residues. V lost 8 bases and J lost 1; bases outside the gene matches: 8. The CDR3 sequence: CASSQGPVNTGELFF. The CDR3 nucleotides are TGCGCCAGTTCACAGGGGCCGGTGAACACCGGGGAGCTGTTTTTT.

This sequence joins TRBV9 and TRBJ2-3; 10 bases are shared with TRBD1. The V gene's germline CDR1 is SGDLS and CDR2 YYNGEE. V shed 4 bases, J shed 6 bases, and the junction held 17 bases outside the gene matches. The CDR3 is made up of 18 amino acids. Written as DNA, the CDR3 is TGTGCCAGCAGCCCCACCCCGGGACAGGGGTCCTGGTTGGATACGCAGTATTTT. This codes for CASSPTPGQGSWLDTQYF.

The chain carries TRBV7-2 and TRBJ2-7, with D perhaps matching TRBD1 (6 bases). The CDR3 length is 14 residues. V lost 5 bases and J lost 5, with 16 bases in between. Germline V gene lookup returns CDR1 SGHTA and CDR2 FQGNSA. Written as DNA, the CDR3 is TGTGCCAGCAGCATACCCAGGGGCCACCACGAGCAGTACTTC. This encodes CASSIPRGHHEQYF.

This CDR3 is CASSLAGTGLAFF. The CDR3 DNA reads TGTGCCAGCAGCTTAGCGGGGACAGGGCTGGCTTTCTTT. The V and J genes are TRBV7-2 and TRBJ1-1, with 9 bases matching TRBD1. J gave up 11 bases and V 0 bases, and 4 bases lay outside the gene matches. CDR3 length equals 13 residues. CDR1 and CDR2 (germline): SGHTA, FQGNSA.

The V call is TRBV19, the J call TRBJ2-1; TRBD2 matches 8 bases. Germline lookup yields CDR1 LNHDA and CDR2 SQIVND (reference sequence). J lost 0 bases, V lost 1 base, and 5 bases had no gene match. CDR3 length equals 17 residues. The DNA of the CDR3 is TGTGCCAGTAGTATAGCACCAACTAGCGGCTCCTACAATGAGCAGTTCTTC. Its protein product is CASSIAPTSGSYNEQFF.

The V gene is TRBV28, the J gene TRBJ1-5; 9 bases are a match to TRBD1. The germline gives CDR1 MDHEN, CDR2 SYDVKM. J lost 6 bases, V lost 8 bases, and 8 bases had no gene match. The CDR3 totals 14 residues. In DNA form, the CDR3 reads TGTGCCAGCGAGGACAGGGGAGTGGGTCAGCCCCAGCATTTT. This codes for CASEDRGVGQPQHF.

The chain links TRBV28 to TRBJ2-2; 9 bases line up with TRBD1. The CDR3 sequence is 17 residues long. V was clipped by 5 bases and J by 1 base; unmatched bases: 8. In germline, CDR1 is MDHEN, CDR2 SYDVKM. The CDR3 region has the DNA TGTGCCAGCAGTGAACTACCGGGACAGGGGAACACCGGGGAGCTGTTTTTT. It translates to CASSELPGQGNTGELFF.

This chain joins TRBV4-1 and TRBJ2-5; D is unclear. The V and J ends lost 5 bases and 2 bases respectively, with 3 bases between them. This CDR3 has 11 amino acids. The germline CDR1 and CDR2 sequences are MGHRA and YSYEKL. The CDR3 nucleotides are TGCGCCAGCAGCTATCAAGAGACCCAGTACTTC. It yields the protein CASSYQETQYF.

The CDR3 here is CAWSVGANEQFF. CDR3 nucleotides: TGTGCCTGGAGTGTAGGGGCAAATGAGCAGTTCTTC. The rearrangement links TRBV30 to TRBJ2-1, with D possibly TRBD1 on 5 matching bases. Trimming took off 0 bases at V and 7 bases at J, with 7 bases between the two ends. This CDR3 is 12 amino acids long. Germline V gene data show CDR1 as GTSNPN and CDR2 as SVGIG (reference sequence).

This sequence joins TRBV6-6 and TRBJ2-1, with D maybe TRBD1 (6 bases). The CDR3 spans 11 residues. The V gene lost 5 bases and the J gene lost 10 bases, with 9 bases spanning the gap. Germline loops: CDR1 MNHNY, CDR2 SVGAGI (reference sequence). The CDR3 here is CASSPGTEQFF. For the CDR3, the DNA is TGTGCCAGCAGTCCCGGGACAGAGCAGTTCTTC.

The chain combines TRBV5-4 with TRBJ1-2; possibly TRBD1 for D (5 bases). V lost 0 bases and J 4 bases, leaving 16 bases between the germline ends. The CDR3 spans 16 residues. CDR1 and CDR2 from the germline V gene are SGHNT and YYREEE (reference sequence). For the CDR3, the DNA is TGTGCCAGCAGCTTGGATGTCCAGGGTCCTAGCTATGGCTACACCTTC. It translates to CASSLDVQGPSYGYTF. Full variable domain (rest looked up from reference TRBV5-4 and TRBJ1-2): ETGVTQSPTHLIKTRGQQVTLRCSSQSGHNTVSWYQQALGQGPQFIFQYYREEENGRGNFPPRFSGLQFPNYSSELNVNALELDDSALYLCASSLDVQGPSYGYTFGSGTRLTVV.

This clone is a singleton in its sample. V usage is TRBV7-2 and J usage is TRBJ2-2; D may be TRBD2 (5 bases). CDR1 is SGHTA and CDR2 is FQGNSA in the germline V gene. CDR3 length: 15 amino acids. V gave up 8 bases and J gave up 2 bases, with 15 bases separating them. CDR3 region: CASRHSGANTGELFF. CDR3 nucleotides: TGTGCCAGCCGGCACAGCGGAGCTAACACCGGGGAGCTGTTTTTT.

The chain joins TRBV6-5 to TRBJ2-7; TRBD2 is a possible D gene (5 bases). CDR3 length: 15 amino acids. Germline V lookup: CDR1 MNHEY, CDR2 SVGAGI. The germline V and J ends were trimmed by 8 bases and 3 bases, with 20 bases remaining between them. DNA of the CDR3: TGTGCCAGCGGGGAGCAGGCCGCCGGACTCTACGAGCAGTACTTC. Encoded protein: CASGEQAAGLYEQYF.

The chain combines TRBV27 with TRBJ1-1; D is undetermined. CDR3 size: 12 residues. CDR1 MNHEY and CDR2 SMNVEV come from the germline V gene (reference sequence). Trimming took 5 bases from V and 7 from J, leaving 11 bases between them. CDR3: CASSTGGSEAFF. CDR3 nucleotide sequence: TGTGCCAGCAGTACGGGAGGCAGTGAAGCTTTCTTT.

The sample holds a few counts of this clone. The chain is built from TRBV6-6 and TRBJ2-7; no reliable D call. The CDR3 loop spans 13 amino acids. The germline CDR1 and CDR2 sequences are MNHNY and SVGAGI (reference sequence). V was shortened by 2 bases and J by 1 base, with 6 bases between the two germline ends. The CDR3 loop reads CASSYEVSYEQYF. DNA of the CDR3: TGTGCCAGCAGTTACGAGGTATCCTACGAGCAGTACTTC.

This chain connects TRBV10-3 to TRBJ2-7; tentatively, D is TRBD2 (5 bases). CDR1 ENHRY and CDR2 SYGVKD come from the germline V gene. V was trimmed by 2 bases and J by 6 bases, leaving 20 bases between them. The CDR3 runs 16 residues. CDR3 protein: CAISETYTGSLFEQYF. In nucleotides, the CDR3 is TGTGCCATCAGTGAGACCTACACGGGGTCCCTCTTCGAGCAGTACTTC.

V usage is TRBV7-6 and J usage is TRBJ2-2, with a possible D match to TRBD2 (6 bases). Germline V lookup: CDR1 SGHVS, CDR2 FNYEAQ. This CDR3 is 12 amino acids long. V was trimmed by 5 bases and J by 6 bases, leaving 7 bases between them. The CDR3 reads CASSGDSGELFF. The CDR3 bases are TGTGCCAGCAGCGGGGACTCCGGGGAGCTGTTTTTT.

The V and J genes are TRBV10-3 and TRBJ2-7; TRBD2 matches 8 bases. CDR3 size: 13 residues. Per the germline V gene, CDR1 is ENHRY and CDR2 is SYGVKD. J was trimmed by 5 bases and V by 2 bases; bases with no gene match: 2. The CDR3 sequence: CAISEGREDEQYF. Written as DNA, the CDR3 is TGTGCCATCAGTGAGGGGCGGGAGGACGAGCAGTACTTC.

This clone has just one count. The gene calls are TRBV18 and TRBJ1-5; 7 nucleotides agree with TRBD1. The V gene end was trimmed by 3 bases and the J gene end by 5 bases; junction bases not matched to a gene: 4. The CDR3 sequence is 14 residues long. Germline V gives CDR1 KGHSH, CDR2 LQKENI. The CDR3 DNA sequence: TGTGCCAGCTCACCGGACAGGACCTATCAGCCCCAGCATTTT. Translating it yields CASSPDRTYQPQHF.

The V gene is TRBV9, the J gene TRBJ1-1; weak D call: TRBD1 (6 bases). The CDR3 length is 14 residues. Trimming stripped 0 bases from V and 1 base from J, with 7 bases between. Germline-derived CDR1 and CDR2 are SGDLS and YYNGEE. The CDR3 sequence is CASSVVGGNTEAFF. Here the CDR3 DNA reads TGTGCCAGCAGCGTAGTAGGGGGGAACACTGAAGCTTTCTTT.

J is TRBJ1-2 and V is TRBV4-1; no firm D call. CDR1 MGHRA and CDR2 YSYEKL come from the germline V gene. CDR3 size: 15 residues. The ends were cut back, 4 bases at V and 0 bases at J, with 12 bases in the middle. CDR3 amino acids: CASSPESSANYGYTF. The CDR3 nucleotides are TGCGCCAGCAGCCCGGAGAGCTCTGCTAACTATGGCTACACCTTC.

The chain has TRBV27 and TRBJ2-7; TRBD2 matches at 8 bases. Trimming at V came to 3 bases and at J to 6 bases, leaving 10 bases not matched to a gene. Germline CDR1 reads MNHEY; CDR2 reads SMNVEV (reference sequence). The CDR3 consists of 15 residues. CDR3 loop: CASSFSRGGRFEQYF. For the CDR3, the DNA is TGTGCCAGCAGTTTCAGTCGGGGGGGGCGCTTCGAGCAGTACTTC.

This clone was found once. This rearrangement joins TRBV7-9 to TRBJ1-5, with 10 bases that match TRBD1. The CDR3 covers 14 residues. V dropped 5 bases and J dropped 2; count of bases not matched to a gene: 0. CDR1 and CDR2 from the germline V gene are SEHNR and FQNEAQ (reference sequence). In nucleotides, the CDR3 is TGTGCCAGCAGCGGGACAGGGGGCAATCAGCCCCAGCATTTT. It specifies CASSGTGGNQPQHF.